Following are 11 T cell receptor beta chains from one sample sequenced in a study of cytomegalovirus exposure and HLA in healthy donors (dated by TCRdb to 2016 to 2017). The method behind the library was the immunoSEQ multiplex PCR assay. For the multiplex PCR, a mixture combining 60 forward primers for TCR Vbeta segments and 13 reverse primers for TCR Jbeta segments was used. TCRdb stores this immuneACCESS table with in-frame sequences only. Part of the clones is absent; in the studies checked, under half of the shortfall reflects unresolved V genes, and no reason is known for the rest. In all, the sample holds about 130,000 clones, and 70% to 80% of those were seen once. Together, the top ten hold roughly 1.9% of the sample. Sequencing was performed on PBMCs. Receptors originate from a woman aged 45 to 65 in good health and CMV-seronegative.

V and J are TRBV6-5 and TRBJ2-2; D remains ambiguous. Germline V gives CDR1 MNHEY, CDR2 SVGAGI. Trimming pared 4 bases from V and 0 bases from J, leaving 9 bases between. The CDR3 runs 15 residues. The CDR3 is CASSFLITNTGELFF. CDR3 coding DNA: TGTGCCAGCAGTTTCTTAATTACGAACACCGGGGAGCTGTTTTTT.

V and J are TRBV23-1 and TRBJ2-5; D is undetermined. The J call may be wrong; the DNA end is better matched by TRBJ2-7. TRBV23-1 is an ORF for which the function is uncertain. This CDR3 contains 16 residues. CDR3: CASSPKRHQPPYEQYF. CDR3 nucleotides: TGCGCCAGCAGTCCCAAGCGTCACCAACCCCCCTACGAGCAGTACTTC.

This chain joins TRBV5-1 and TRBJ2-7; D is unclear. V was pared by 0 bases and J by 6 bases, with 13 bases between. The CDR3 has 14 amino acids. Germline V gene data show CDR1 as SGHRS and CDR2 as YFSETQ. The DNA for the CDR3 is TGCGCCAGCAGCTTGGAACGAGGCGGTCGCGAGCAGTACGTC. Translated: CASSLERGGREQYV.

The V gene is TRBV27, the J gene TRBJ2-2; 7 bases align to TRBD2. Per germline, CDR1 MNHEY and CDR2 SMNVEV (reference sequence). J gave up 7 bases and V 4 bases, and 3 bases lay outside the gene matches. The CDR3 sequence is 13 residues long. The CDR3 loop is CASSSLAGGELFF. The CDR3 DNA follows: TGTGCCAGCAGTTCCTTAGCGGGCGGGGAGCTGTTTTTT.

This clone was seen a few times. The rearrangement joins TRBV5-4 to TRBJ1-1; D possibly corresponds to TRBD1 (6 bases). Germline lookup yields CDR1 SGHNT and CDR2 YYREEE (reference sequence). V was pared by 4 bases and J by 5 bases, with 15 bases between. The CDR3 covers 14 residues. The CDR3 sequence is CASSVQGMGTEAFF. CDR3 coding DNA: TGTGCCAGCAGCGTACAGGGTATGGGTACTGAAGCTTTCTTT.

The J gene is TRBJ2-1, the V gene TRBV7-3; D is perhaps TRBD2 (6 bases). The CDR3 runs to 16 residues. V was cut by 1 base and J by 0 bases, with 10 bases left in between. CDR1 and CDR2 (germline): SGHTA, FQGTGA. The CDR3, as DNA: TGTGCCAGCAGCTTAAGGAGGGCCAGCTCCTACAATGAGCAGTTCTTC. Protein sequence: CASSLRRASSYNEQFF.

CDR3 DNA sequence: TGTGCCAGCAGTTTAACGGGAGGAGTCAATGAGCAGTTCTTC. As protein: CASSLTGGVNEQFF. The chain has TRBV27 and TRBJ2-1; 7 nucleotides match TRBD2. Germline V lookup: CDR1 MNHEY, CDR2 SMNVEV (reference sequence). The CDR3 is made up of 14 amino acids. The junction had 4 bases not matched to a gene; V was cut back by 2 bases and J by 6 bases.

The chain combines TRBV23-1 with TRBJ1-5; 7 bases are a match to TRBD1. TRBV23-1 is recorded as an ORF, its role being uncertain. The CDR3 sequence is 13 residues long. V lost 0 bases, J lost 10 bases, and 3 bases stayed unmatched. DNA of the CDR3: TGCGCCAGCAGTCAATCATCAGGGGGACCCCAGCATTTT. Translating gives CASSQSSGGPQHF.

The chain is built from TRBV18 and TRBJ1-2; 8 bases align to TRBD1. Germline V gene data show CDR1 as KGHSH and CDR2 as LQKENI. The CDR3 contains 14 residues. Unmatched junction bases numbered 5, after V lost 6 bases and J lost 2 bases. CDR3 bases: TGTGCCAGCTCGCAGACAGGGGCGAACTATGGCTACACCTTC. Residues: CASSQTGANYGYTF. The entire variable domain, with the rest obtained from reference TRBV18 and TRBJ1-2, is as follows: NAGVMQNPRHLVRRRGQEARLRCSPMKGHSHVYWYRQLPEEGLKFMVYLQKENIIDESGMPKERFSAEFPKEGPSILRIQQVVRGDSAAYFCASSQTGANYGYTFGSGTRLTVV.

Note on this clone: The germline gene is not matched at one end of the junction; a read error may be the cause. This chain connects TRBV6-1 to TRBJ1-2; 9 positions match TRBD1. The germline V gene has CDR1 MNHNS and CDR2 SASEGT. The CDR3 loop spans 14 amino acids. DNA for the CDR3: TGTGCCAGCAGTGATTGGGGACAGGGTTACCGCTACCCCTTC. Its protein is CASSDWGQGYRYPF.

V gene TRBV15 combines with J gene TRBJ2-1; the match to TRBD1 covers 10 bases. The CDR3 runs 14 residues. J lost 8 bases, V lost 3 bases, and 4 bases had no gene match. Germline CDR1 LNHNV, CDR2 YYDKDF (reference sequence). The CDR3 DNA follows: TGTGCCACCAGCAGGTGGACAGGGGGGTATGAGCAGTTCTTC. This encodes CATSRWTGGYEQFF.